This entry features one T cell receptor beta chain sequence. Its antigen is undetermined. One junction end disagrees with the germline gene, perhaps due to a read error. The V gene's germline CDR1 is SGHRS and CDR2 YFSETQ. This CDR3 region has 16 residues. This sample is drawn from a study of identical twins. Notes on the study in general: High-abundance cord blood beta clonotypes had fewer insertions; memory repertoires showed none. One should note that invariant MAIT and iNKT cells could partly confound zero-insertion analyses. Models predicted too little out-of-frame TCR alpha sharing in monozygotic twins.

MiXCR, run by TCRdb on the 5' RACE reads, gives a single entry per CDR3 protein. The repertoire has 200,000 or so distinct CDR3 sequences, 7.5% of them found once; the top ten carry about 2%. The same specimen was also included in a second study, on yellow fever vaccine responses in identical twins.

The chain has TRBV5-1 and TRBJ2-3, with TRBD2 matching 9 bases. This TCR derives from a woman between 18 and 29 years old in good health. Material for sequencing was memory (CD45RO+) T cells sorted from blood. CDR3 amino acids: CASSLGGSGSTDAQYF. The CDR3 DNA is TGCGCCAGCAGCCTGGGGGGTAGCGGGAGCACAGATGCGCAGTATTTT.